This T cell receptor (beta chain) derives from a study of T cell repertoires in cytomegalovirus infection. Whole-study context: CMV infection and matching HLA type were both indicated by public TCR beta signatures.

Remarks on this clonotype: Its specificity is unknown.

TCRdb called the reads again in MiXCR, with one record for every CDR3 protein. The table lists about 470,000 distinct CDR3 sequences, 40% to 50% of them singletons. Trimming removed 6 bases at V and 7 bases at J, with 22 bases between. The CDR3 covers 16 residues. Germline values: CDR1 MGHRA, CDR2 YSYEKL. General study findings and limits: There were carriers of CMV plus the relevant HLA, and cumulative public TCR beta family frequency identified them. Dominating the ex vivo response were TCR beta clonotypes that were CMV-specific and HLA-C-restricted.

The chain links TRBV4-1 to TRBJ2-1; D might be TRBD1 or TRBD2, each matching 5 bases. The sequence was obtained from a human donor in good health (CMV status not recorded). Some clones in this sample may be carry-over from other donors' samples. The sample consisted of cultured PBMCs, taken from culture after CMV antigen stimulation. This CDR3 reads CASRDPTGPGRNEQFF. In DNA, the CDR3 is TGCGCCAGCAGAGACCCCACGGGACCAGGCAGGAATGAGCAGTTCTTC.